What follows describes a single TCR beta chain. The assay was immunoSEQ multiplex PCR, and TCRdb's table has in-frame clones only and misses some. The sample records about 52,000 clones, over 85% being singletons. The sample is drawn from a study of control samples from healthy donors and cancer patients. Sample: blood. This clonotype was obtained from a man aged 25-45 years in good health.

CDR3 residues: CARWGRVYYGYTF. The CDR3 bases are TGTGCCAGGTGGGGGAGGGTGTACTATGGCTACACCTTC. The chain joins TRBV6-5 to TRBJ1-2, with D possibly matching TRBD1 (5 bases). This CDR3 has 13 amino acids. CDR1 is MNHEY and CDR2 is SVGAGI in the germline V gene. V shed 9 bases and J shed 3 bases, with 14 bases lying between them.